This TCR beta chain comes out of a study of early T cells in non-severe SARS-CoV-2 infection. Overall study context: Chains were not paired, and sequencing was done on bulk RNA from unsorted whole blood.

This clonotype was recorded a few times. The antigen remains unidentified. Findings and caveats of the study: Comparison of clonotypes with VDJdb favored anti-spike CD8 responses while missing private and CD4 specificities.

Unique molecular identifiers (one per individual cDNA molecule) were attached. One entry per CDR3 protein, called by TCRdb with MiXCR from the 5' RACE reads. The sample records 95,000 to 100,000 distinct CDR3 sequences, more than 9.5% being singletons. Sequenced material: whole blood. The receptor was isolated from an adult who was a healthcare worker with PCR-confirmed SARS-CoV-2 infection or an uninfected control (not recorded which).

CDR3 sequence (DNA): TGCAGCGTTGAGGGACAGGGCCCAGATACGCAGTATTTT. As protein: CSVEGQGPDTQYF. The chain combines TRBV29-1 with TRBJ2-3, with TRBD1 matching 9 bases. Germline V gene lookup returns CDR1 SQVTM and CDR2 ANQGSEA. The V and J ends lost 3 bases and 4 bases, in that order; junction bases with no gene match: 2. The CDR3 consists of 13 residues.